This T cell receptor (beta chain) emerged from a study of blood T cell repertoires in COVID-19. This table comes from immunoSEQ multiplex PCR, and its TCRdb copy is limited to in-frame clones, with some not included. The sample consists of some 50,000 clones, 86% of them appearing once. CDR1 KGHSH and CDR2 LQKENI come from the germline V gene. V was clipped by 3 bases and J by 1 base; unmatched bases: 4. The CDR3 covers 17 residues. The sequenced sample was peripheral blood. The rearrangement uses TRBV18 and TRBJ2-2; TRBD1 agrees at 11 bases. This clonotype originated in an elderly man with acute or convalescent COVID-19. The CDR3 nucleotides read TGTGCCAGCTCACCGGACAGGGGGCTTATGAACACCGGGGAGCTGTTTTTT. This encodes CASSPDRGLMNTGELFF.